This T cell receptor beta chain came from a study of memory CD4+ T cells and cytomegalovirus serostatus. Regarding the study as a whole: Of 150 to 200 reported CMV TCRbeta sequences, 65 to 85 were found in memory CD4+ repertoires.

This CDR3 is 15 amino acids long. V was cut by 4 bases and J by 0 bases, with 10 bases left in between. CDR1 is KGHSH and CDR2 is LQKENI in the germline V gene. TCRdb's table, derived via immunoSEQ multiplex PCR, lists solely in-frame clones and lacks some. The sample lists tens of thousands of clones, 70% to 85% seen once, with over 2% in the top ten. Remarks on this clone: Antigen: not known.

Single viable CD3+CD4+CD8-CD45RO+ cells were sorted as the memory CD4+ T cells. CMV serostatus came from serum IgG against pp150, pp28, p38, p52. CD4+ T cells were isolated by positive magnetic selection. The TCR comes from an adult in good health and CMV-seropositive. This chain links TRBV18 with TRBJ1-3; no clear D. The source material was memory CD4+ T cells from blood. The CDR3 DNA is TGTGCCAGCTCACTGGGCCCAGACTCTGGAAACACCATATATTTT. Translated, it gives CASSLGPDSGNTIYF.